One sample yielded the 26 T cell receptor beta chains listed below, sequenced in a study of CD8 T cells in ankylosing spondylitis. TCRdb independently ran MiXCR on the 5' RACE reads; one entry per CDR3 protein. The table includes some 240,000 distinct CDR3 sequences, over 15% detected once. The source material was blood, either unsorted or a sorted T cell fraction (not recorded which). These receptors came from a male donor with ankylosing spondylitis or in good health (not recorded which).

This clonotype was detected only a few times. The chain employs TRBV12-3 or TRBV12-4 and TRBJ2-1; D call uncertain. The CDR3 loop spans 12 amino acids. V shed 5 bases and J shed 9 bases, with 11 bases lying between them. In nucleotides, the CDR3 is TGTGCCAGCAGTCCTCTGGCAGGTGAGCAGTTCTTC. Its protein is CASSPLAGEQFF.

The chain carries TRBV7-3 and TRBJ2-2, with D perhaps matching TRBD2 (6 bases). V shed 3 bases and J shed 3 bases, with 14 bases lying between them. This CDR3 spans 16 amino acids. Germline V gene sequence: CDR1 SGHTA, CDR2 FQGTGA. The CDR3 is CASSLTSLGYTGELFF. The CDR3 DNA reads TGTGCCAGCAGCTTGACTAGTTTGGGGTACACCGGGGAGCTGTTTTTT.

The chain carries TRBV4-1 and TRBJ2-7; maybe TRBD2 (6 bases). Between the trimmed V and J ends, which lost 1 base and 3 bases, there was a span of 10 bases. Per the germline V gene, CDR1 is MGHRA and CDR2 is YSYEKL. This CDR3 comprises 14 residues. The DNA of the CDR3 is TGCGCCAGCAGCCAAGTGGGGGGAGACTACGAGCAGTACTTC. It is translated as CASSQVGGDYEQYF.

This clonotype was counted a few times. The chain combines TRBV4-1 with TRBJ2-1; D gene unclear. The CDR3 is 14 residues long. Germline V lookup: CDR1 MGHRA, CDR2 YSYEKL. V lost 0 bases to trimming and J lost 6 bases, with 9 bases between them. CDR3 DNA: TGCGCCAGCAGCCAAGAGGCCCTTCCCAATGAGCAGTTCTTC. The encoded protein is CASSQEALPNEQFF.

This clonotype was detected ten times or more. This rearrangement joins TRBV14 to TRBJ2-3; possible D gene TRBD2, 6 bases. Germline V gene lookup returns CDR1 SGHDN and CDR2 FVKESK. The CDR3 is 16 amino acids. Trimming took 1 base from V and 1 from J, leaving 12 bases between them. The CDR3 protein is CASSQVGGSGTDTQYF. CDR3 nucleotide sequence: TGTGCCAGCAGCCAAGTTGGGGGGTCGGGCACAGATACGCAGTATTTT.

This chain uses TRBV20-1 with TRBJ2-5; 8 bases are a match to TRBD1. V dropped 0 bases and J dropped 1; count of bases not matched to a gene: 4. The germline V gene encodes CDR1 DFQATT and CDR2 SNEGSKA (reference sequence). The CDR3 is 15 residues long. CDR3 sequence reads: CSARDQGAAQETQYF. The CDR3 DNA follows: TGCAGTGCTAGAGATCAGGGGGCGGCCCAAGAGACCCAGTACTTC.

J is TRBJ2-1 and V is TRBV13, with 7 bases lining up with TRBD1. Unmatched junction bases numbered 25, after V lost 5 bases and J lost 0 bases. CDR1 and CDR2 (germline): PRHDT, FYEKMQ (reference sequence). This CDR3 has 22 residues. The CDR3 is CASSRTLVSGQLIKGSYNEQFF. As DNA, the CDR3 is TGTGCCAGCAGCCGTACCCTGGTGTCGGGACAGCTAATTAAGGGCTCCTACAATGAGCAGTTCTTC.

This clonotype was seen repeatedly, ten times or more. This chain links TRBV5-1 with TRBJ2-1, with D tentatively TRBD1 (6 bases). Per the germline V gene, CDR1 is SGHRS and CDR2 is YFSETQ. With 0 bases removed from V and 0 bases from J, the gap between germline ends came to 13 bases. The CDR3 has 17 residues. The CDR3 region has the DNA TGCGCCAGCAGCTTGGGGTGGGGGCTCCTCTCCTACAATGAGCAGTTCTTC. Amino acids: CASSLGWGLLSYNEQFF.

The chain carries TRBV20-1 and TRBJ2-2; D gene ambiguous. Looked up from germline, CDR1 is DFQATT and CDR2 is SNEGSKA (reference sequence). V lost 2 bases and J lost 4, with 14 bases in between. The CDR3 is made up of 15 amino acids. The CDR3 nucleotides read TGCAGTGCTAGATCCATTTCCACCGGCACCGGGGAGCTGTTTTTT. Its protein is CSARSISTGTGELFF.

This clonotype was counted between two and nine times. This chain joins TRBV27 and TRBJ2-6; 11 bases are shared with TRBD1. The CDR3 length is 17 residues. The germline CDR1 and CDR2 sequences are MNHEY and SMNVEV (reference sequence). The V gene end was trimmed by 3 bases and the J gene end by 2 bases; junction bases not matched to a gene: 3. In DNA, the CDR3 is TGTGCCAGCAGTTTGTGGACAGGGGGCACTGGGGCCAACGTCCTGACTTTC. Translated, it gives CASSLWTGGTGANVLTF.

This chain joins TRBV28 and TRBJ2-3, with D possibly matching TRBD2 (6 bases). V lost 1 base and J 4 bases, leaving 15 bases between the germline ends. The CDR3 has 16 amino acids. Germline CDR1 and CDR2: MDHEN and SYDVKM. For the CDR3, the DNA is TGTGCCAGCAGTTTATATCGGGGGATGATATCAGATACGCAGTATTTT. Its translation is CASSLYRGMISDTQYF. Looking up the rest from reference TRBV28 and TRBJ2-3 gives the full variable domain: DVKVTQSSRYLVKRTGEKVFLECVQDMDHENMFWYRQDPGLGLRLIYFSYDVKMKEKGDIPEGYSVSREKKERFSLILESASTNQTSMYLCASSLYRGMISDTQYFGPGTRLTVL.

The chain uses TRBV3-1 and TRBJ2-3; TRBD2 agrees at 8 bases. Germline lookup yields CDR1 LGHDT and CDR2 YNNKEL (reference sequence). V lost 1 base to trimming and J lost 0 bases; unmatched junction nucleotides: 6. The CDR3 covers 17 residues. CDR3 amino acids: CASSQVALADSTDTQYF. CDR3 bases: TGTGCCAGCAGCCAAGTGGCACTAGCGGACAGCACAGATACGCAGTATTTT.

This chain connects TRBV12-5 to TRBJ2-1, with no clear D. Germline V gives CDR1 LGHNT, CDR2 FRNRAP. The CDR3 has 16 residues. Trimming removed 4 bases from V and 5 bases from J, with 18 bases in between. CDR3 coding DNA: TGTGCTAGTGGTTCCCCGGGCGTCCTTAGGGACAATGAGCAGTTCTTC. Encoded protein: CASGSPGVLRDNEQFF.

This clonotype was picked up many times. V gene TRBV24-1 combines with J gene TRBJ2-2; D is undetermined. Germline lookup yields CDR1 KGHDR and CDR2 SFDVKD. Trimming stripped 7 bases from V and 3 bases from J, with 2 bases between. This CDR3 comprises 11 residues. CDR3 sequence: CATRDTGELFF. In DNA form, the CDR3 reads TGTGCCACCAGAGACACCGGGGAGCTGTTTTTT.

The CDR3 region is CATSGTSGTDEQFF. The CDR3 DNA reads as TGTGCCACCTCCGGGACTAGCGGGACCGATGAGCAGTTCTTC. The rearrangement links TRBV27 to TRBJ2-1; 13 bases line up with TRBD2. J gave up 8 bases and V 10 bases, and 8 bases lay outside the gene matches. The CDR3 sequence is 14 residues long. Germline-derived CDR1 and CDR2 are MNHEY and SMNVEV (reference sequence).

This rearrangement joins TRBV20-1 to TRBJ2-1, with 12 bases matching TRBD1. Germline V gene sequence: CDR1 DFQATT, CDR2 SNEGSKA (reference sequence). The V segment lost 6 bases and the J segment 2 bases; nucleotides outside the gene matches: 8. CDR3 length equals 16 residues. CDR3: CSAYAGTGGAYNEQFF. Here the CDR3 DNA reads TGCAGTGCCTACGCCGGGACAGGGGGCGCCTACAATGAGCAGTTCTTC.

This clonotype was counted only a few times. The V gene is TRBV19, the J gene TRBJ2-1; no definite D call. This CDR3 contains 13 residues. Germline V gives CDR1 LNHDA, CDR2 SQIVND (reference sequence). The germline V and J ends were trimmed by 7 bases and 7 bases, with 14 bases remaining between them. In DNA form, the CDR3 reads TGTGCCAGTATGGGTGTTTTACGGAATGAGCAGTTCTTC. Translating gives CASMGVLRNEQFF. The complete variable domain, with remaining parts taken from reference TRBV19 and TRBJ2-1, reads DGGITQSPKYLFRKEGQNVTLSCEQNLNHDAMYWYRQDPGQGLRLIYYSQIVNDFQKGDIAEGYSVSREKKESFPLTVTSAQKNPTAFYLCASMGVLRNEQFFGPGTRLTVL.

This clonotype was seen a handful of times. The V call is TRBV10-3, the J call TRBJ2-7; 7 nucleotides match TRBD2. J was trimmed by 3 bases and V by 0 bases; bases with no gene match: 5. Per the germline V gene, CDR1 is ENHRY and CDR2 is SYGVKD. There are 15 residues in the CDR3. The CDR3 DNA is TGTGCCATCAGTGAGTCGGAGCGGGGAGACTACGAGCAGTACTTC. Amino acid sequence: CAISESERGDYEQYF.

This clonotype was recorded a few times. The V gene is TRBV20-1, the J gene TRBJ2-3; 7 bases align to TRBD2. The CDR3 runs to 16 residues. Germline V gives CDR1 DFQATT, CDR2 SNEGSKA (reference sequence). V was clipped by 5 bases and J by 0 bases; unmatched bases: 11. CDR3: CSADGLAGASTDTQYF. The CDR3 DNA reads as TGCAGTGCTGATGGCTTAGCGGGTGCTAGCACAGATACGCAGTATTTT.

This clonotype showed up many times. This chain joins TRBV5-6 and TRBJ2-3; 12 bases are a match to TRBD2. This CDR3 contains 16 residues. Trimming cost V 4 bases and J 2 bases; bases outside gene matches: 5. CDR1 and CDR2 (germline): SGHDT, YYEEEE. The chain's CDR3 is CASSDGLAGYTDTQYF. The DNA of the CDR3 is TGTGCCAGCAGCGATGGACTAGCGGGGTACACAGATACGCAGTATTTT. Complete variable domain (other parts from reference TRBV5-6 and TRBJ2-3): DAGVTQSPTHLIKTRGQQVTLRCSPKSGHDTVSWYQQALGQGPQFIFQYYEEEERQRGNFPDRFSGHQFPNYSSELNVNALLLGDSALYLCASSDGLAGYTDTQYFGPGTRLTVL.

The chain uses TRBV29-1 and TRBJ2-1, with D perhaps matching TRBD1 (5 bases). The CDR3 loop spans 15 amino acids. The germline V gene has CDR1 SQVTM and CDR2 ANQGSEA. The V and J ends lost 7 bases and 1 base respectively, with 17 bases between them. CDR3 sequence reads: CSASGLQDSYNEQFF. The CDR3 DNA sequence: TGCAGCGCCTCTGGGTTACAGGATTCCTACAATGAGCAGTTCTTC.

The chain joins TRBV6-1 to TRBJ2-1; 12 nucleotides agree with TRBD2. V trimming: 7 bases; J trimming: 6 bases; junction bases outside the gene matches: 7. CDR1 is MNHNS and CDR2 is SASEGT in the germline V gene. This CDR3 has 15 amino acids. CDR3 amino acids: CASIDGTSGFNEQFF. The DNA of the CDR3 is TGTGCCAGCATAGACGGGACTAGCGGGTTCAATGAGCAGTTCTTC.

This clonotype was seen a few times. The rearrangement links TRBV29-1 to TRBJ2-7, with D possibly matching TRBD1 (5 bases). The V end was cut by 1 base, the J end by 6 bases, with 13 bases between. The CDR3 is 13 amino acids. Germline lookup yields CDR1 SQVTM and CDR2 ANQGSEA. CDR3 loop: CSVEVLPGPEQYF. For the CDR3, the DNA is TGCAGCGTTGAAGTACTTCCAGGGCCCGAGCAGTACTTC.

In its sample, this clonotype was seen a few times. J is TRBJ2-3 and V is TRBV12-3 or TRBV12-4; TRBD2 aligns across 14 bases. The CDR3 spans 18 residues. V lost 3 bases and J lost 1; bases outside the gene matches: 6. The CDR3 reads CASSFAGTSGSRTDTQYF. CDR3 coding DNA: TGTGCCAGCAGTTTTGCTGGGACTAGCGGGAGTCGCACAGATACGCAGTATTTT.

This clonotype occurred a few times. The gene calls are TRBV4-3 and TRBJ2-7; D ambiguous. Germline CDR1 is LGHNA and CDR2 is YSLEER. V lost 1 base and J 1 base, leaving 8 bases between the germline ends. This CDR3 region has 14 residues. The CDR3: CASSQVLVSYEQYF. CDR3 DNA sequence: TGCGCCAGCAGCCAAGTTCTGGTATCCTACGAGCAGTACTTC.

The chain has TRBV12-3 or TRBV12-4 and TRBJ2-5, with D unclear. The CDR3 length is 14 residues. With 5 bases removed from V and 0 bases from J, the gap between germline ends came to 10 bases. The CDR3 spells CASSLARNQETQYF. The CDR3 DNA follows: TGTGCCAGCAGTCTCGCCAGGAACCAAGAGACCCAGTACTTC.